The T cell receptor beta chain under discussion was sequenced for a study of OX40 agonist ivuxolimab in advanced cancers. The wider study: The treatment was a fully human IgG2 OX40 agonist, ivuxolimab.

With respect to this clone: The antigen is not known.

Whole-study results and caveats: The average count of expanded clones was higher among CD8+ T cells than among CD4+.

TCRdb's table, derived via immunoSEQ multiplex PCR, lists solely in-frame clones and lacks some. Among tens of thousands of clones, nearly 85% were seen once, and the ten largest hold around 7.5%. The CDR3 is 13 residues long. The V end lost 6 bases, the J end lost 4 bases, and 13 bases lay between the germline ends. CDR1 is KGHSH, CDR2 LQKENI, per germline. The material sequenced was CD4+ or CD8+ T cells sorted from blood, taken in a trial of the OX40 agonist ivuxolimab. The source of this sequence is an adult with an advanced solid tumor such as melanoma, head and neck, liver or kidney cancer. This chain uses TRBV18 with TRBJ2-7, with a possible D match to TRBD1 (6 bases). CDR3 sequence (DNA): TGTGCCAGCTCCCCCGATACAGGGTACGAGCAGTACTTC. Translating it yields CASSPDTGYEQYF.